These 22 T cell receptor beta chains were all obtained from the same sample, sequenced in a study of cytomegalovirus exposure and HLA in healthy donors. PCR amplification relied on 60 Vbeta primers (plus 13 Jbeta primers). The assay was immunoSEQ multiplex PCR, and TCRdb's table has in-frame clones only and misses some. The data show under 250,000 clones, 79% seen once. The sequencing sample was made of PBMCs. The receptors come from a man aged 45-60 years in good health and CMV-seronegative.

This chain connects TRBV28 to TRBJ2-5; 10 nucleotides match TRBD2. The CDR3 loop spans 15 amino acids. Germline assignment: CDR1 MDHEN and CDR2 SYDVKM. The V and J ends lost 6 bases and 2 bases, in that order; junction bases with no gene match: 6. The CDR3 loop reads CASSSPAGGQETQYF. CDR3 coding DNA: TGTGCCAGCAGCTCACCAGCGGGAGGGCAAGAGACCCAGTACTTC.

CDR3 residues: CASSASGRGGTQPQHF. The CDR3 coding sequence is TGTGCCAGCAGTGCTTCGGGGAGAGGGGGTACTCAGCCCCAGCATTTT. The V call is TRBV6-1, the J call TRBJ1-5; TRBD1 might be the D (6 bases). V was pared by 4 bases and J by 6 bases, with 19 bases between. CDR3 length: 16 amino acids. The germline gives CDR1 MNHNS, CDR2 SASEGT.

V gene TRBV6-1 combines with J gene TRBJ2-7, with TRBD2 matching over 11 bases. The V gene's germline CDR1 is MNHNS and CDR2 SASEGT. The CDR3 totals 14 residues. The J segment lost 0 bases and the V segment lost 8 bases, leaving 3 bases of the junction unmatched. CDR3 sequence: CASQLAGASYEQYF. CDR3 nucleotides: TGTGCCAGCCAACTAGCGGGGGCCTCCTACGAGCAGTACTTC.

The J gene is TRBJ1-1, the V gene TRBV5-6; D is unresolved. V dropped 1 base and J dropped 1 base, with 5 bases sitting between them. The CDR3 has 13 amino acids. In germline, CDR1 is SGHDT, CDR2 YYEEEE. The DNA of the CDR3 is TGTGCCAGCAGCTTGAGGAGGAACACTGAAGCTTTCTTT. The encoded protein is CASSLRRNTEAFF.

The gene calls are TRBV11-2 and TRBJ2-7, with 12 bases matching TRBD2. The CDR3 extends over 14 amino acids. Germline V gene sequence: CDR1 SGHAT, CDR2 FQNNGV. Losses at the gene ends were 5 bases for V and 7 bases for J; bases not matched to a gene: 6. CDR3 in amino acids: CASSQTSGSEEQYF. The CDR3 nucleotides read TGTGCCAGCAGCCAGACTAGCGGGAGTGAAGAGCAGTACTTC.

The rearrangement links TRBV19 to TRBJ2-3; tentative D call: TRBD2 (7 bases). The CDR3 has 17 residues. Germline loops: CDR1 LNHDA, CDR2 SQIVND (reference sequence). V was clipped by 5 bases and J by 6 bases, with 24 bases between them. The CDR3 DNA reads as TGTGCCAGTAGTCCGAGGGGGGGCCGTAGCTACCCGGATACGCAGTATTTT. This codes for CASSPRGGRSYPDTQYF. Looking up the rest from reference TRBV19 and TRBJ2-3 gives the full variable domain: DGGITQSPKYLFRKEGQNVTLSCEQNLNHDAMYWYRQDPGQGLRLIYYSQIVNDFQKGDIAEGYSVSREKKESFPLTVTSAQKNPTAFYLCASSPRGGRSYPDTQYFGPGTRLTVL.

V and J are TRBV2 and TRBJ1-4; TRBD1 agrees at 8 bases. The trim removed 3 bases at V and 3 bases at J, leaving 3 bases unmatched. The CDR3 runs to 15 residues. The germline gives CDR1 SNHLY, CDR2 FYNNEI. CDR3 nucleotide sequence: TGTGCCAGCAGTGAGTGGACAGGGCCTAATGAAAAACTGTTTTTT. It is translated as CASSEWTGPNEKLFF.

J is TRBJ2-2 and V is TRBV27; D perhaps matches TRBD2 (7 bases). This CDR3 spans 17 amino acids. V shed 5 bases and J shed 5 bases, with 21 bases lying between them. CDR1 MNHEY and CDR2 SMNVEV come from the germline V gene (reference sequence). CDR3 in DNA: TGTGCCAGCAGTCCCGCGAACTTAGGGAGGGGGACCGGGGAGCTGTTTTTT. Translation: CASSPANLGRGTGELFF.

The rearrangement links TRBV30 to TRBJ1-5; D perhaps matches TRBD1 (5 bases). V lost 0 bases, J lost 4 bases, and 22 bases lay in between. Per germline, CDR1 GTSNPN and CDR2 SVGIG (reference sequence). The CDR3 has 18 amino acids. In DNA form, the CDR3 reads TGTGCCTGGAGTGTAGATGGGGGACTCAGCAAGGGAAATCAGCCCCAGCATTTT. Protein sequence: CAWSVDGGLSKGNQPQHF.

The chain uses TRBV7-9 and TRBJ1-3; 7 positions match TRBD1. The CDR3 consists of 16 residues. Germline loops: CDR1 SEHNR, CDR2 FQNEAQ (reference sequence). J gave up 0 bases and V 4 bases, and 6 bases lay outside the gene matches. CDR3 DNA sequence: TGTGCCAGCAGCTGGGGACAGCCTTCCTCTGGAAACACCATATATTTT. Its translation is CASSWGQPSSGNTIYF.

The chain is built from TRBV28 and TRBJ2-1; the D gene is possibly TRBD2 (6 bases). CDR3 size: 16 residues. Trimming took off 2 bases at V and 7 bases at J, with 18 bases between the two ends. Germline values: CDR1 MDHEN, CDR2 SYDVKM. CDR3: CASSLLTGSGTNEQFF. The CDR3 bases are TGTGCCAGCAGTTTACTAACCGGGAGCGGAACGAATGAGCAGTTCTTC.

The CDR3 reads CASSYTTGSTGELFF. The CDR3 DNA reads as TGTGCCAGCAGTTACACGACAGGGAGCACCGGGGAGCTGTTTTTT. This sequence joins TRBV6-5 and TRBJ2-2; TRBD1 matches 7 bases. In germline, CDR1 is MNHEY, CDR2 SVGAGI. This CDR3 region has 15 residues. V gave up 2 bases and J gave up 4 bases; unmatched junction bases: 4.

The chain employs TRBV11-2 and TRBJ2-7; 12 bases match TRBD1. V was clipped by 5 bases and J by 7 bases; unmatched bases: 6. The germline gives CDR1 SGHAT, CDR2 FQNNGV. The CDR3 loop spans 14 amino acids. In DNA, the CDR3 is TGTGCCAGCAGCCCGGGACAGGGGGCGCGTGAGCAGTACTTC. Protein sequence: CASSPGQGAREQYF.

This clone was detected only once. The chain is built from TRBV30 and TRBJ1-5; TRBD1 might be the D (5 bases). Germline CDR1 is GTSNPN and CDR2 is SVGIG (reference sequence). V was cut by 2 bases and J by 6 bases, with 14 bases left in between. This CDR3 has 14 residues. The DNA for the CDR3 is TGTGCCTGGAGTTGGCAGGGAGGGTCTCAGCCCCAGCATTTT. This codes for CAWSWQGGSQPQHF.

This clone was counted only a few times. The CDR3 is CASSPGTGGTTNEKLFF. DNA for the CDR3: TGTGCCAGTAGTCCTGGGACAGGGGGCACGACTAATGAAAAACTGTTTTTT. The chain links TRBV19 to TRBJ1-4; 12 positions match TRBD1. Germline CDR1 and CDR2: LNHDA and SQIVND (reference sequence). The CDR3 covers 17 residues. The V gene end was trimmed by 5 bases and the J gene end by 2 bases; junction bases not matched to a gene: 6.

The chain uses TRBV27 and TRBJ2-1; 8 bases are a match to TRBD2. Germline lookup yields CDR1 MNHEY and CDR2 SMNVEV (reference sequence). The CDR3 extends over 13 amino acids. The V gene end was trimmed by 4 bases and the J gene end by 7 bases; junction bases not matched to a gene: 3. CDR3 sequence reads: CASSYSGKNEQFF. The CDR3 nucleotides are TGTGCCAGCAGTTATAGCGGGAAGAATGAGCAGTTCTTC.

The chain combines TRBV14 with TRBJ2-5; D possibly corresponds to TRBD1 (5 bases). The CDR3 consists of 15 residues. Germline V gene data show CDR1 as SGHDN and CDR2 as FVKESK. Trimming stripped 3 bases from V and 6 bases from J, with 17 bases between. The CDR3 DNA is TGTGCCAGCAGCCAGGGTGGCGGATTGGGGCAGACCCAGTACTTC. Translated: CASSQGGGLGQTQYF.

CDR3 nucleotides: TGCGCCAGCAGCCAAGTCGAGGGAAAGTCCTACGAGCAGTACTTC. The encoded protein is CASSQVEGKSYEQYF. The chain combines TRBV4-1 with TRBJ2-7, with TRBD2 as a possible D gene (5 bases). CDR1 and CDR2 (germline): MGHRA, YSYEKL. The CDR3 extends over 15 amino acids. The germline V and J ends were trimmed by 1 base and 1 base, with 11 bases remaining between them.

This chain links TRBV4-1 with TRBJ2-7; maybe TRBD2 (6 bases). The V end was cut by 1 base, the J end by 7 bases, with 20 bases between. Germline V CDR1 and CDR2: MGHRA, YSYEKL. The CDR3 is made up of 16 amino acids. The CDR3 is CASSQGPREARSEQYF. CDR3 nucleotides: TGCGCCAGCAGCCAAGGGCCGAGGGAGGCCAGATCTGAGCAGTACTTC.

This clone appeared a few times. The chain links TRBV14 to TRBJ1-1; 11 bases match TRBD1. Germline trimming cut 0 bases from V and 10 bases from J; bases unmatched to any gene: 4. CDR3 size: 14 residues. CDR1 is SGHDN and CDR2 is FVKESK in the germline V gene. This chain's CDR3 is CASSQDQGQGGAFF. The CDR3 DNA is TGTGCCAGCAGCCAAGATCAGGGACAGGGGGGAGCTTTCTTT. The full variable domain, completed using reference TRBV14 and TRBJ1-1, is EAGVTQFPSHSVIEKGQTVTLRCDPISGHDNLYWYRRVMGKEIKFLLHFVKESKQDESGMPNNRFLAERTGGTYSTLKVQPAELEDSGVYFCASSQDQGQGGAFFGQGTRLTVV.

The J gene is TRBJ2-5, the V gene TRBV14, with 12 positions matching TRBD2. V was pared by 4 bases and J by 5 bases, with 5 bases of the junction left unmatched. There are 15 residues in the CDR3. Per germline, CDR1 SGHDN and CDR2 FVKESK. The CDR3 DNA sequence: TGTGCCAGCAGCCCGACTAGCGGGAGAGGCGAGACCCAGTACTTC. Protein sequence: CASSPTSGRGETQYF.

This chain joins TRBV6-1 and TRBJ2-4; no clear D gene. CDR3 length equals 13 residues. Trimming removed 3 bases from V and 4 bases from J, with 7 bases in between. Per germline, CDR1 MNHNS and CDR2 SASEGT. CDR3 sequence (DNA): TGTGCCAGCAGTGATAACGGGAAAAACATTCAGTACTTC. The encoded protein is CASSDNGKNIQYF.